The 19 T cell receptor beta chains below all came from one sample that was sequenced in a study of shared clonotypes between healthy human individuals. The data were produced by immunoSEQ multiplex PCR, yet TCRdb's version contains in-frame clones alone and is incomplete. The sample lists some 2,100,000 clones; roughly 95% were seen once. Material: naive CD4+ T cells sorted from blood. The subset denotes: CD45RA+ positively selected. These receptors were collected from a man aged 18 to 35 in good health.

The chain has TRBV30 and TRBJ1-4, with 9 bases aligning to TRBD1. This CDR3 spans 15 amino acids. Germline V gene sequence: CDR1 GTSNPN, CDR2 SVGIG (reference sequence). V shed 8 bases, J shed 6 bases, and the junction held 13 bases outside the gene matches. CDR3 sequence (DNA): TGTGCCACCGGGACAGGGCCGAAGAGTGATGAAAAACTGTTTTTT. Translated, it gives CATGTGPKSDEKLFF.

The gene calls are TRBV7-9 and TRBJ2-3, with 14 bases matching TRBD2. Germline lookup yields CDR1 SEHNR and CDR2 FQNEAQ (reference sequence). The CDR3 covers 17 residues. Trimming cost V 1 base and J 7 bases; bases outside gene matches: 7. CDR3 region: CASSLGVTSGRAYTQYF. The DNA of the CDR3 is TGTGCCAGCAGCTTAGGAGTGACTAGCGGGAGGGCCTATACGCAGTATTTT.

The CDR3 nucleotides are TGTGCCAGCAGCTTAGTGGGAGTGGGTTTCAGGAAAGCCTACGAGCAGTACTTC. Protein product: CASSLVGVGFRKAYEQYF. The rearrangement joins TRBV7-9 to TRBJ2-7; possible D gene TRBD2, 5 bases. There are 18 residues in the CDR3. V was shortened by 1 base and J by 2 bases, with 21 bases between the two germline ends. Germline lookup yields CDR1 SEHNR and CDR2 FQNEAQ (reference sequence).

The chain recombines TRBV5-4 with TRBJ1-1; D perhaps matches TRBD1 (6 bases). Per the germline V gene, CDR1 is SGHNT and CDR2 is YYREEE (reference sequence). The V and J ends lost 3 bases and 1 base respectively, with 16 bases between them. CDR3 length equals 16 residues. Here the CDR3 reads CASSSGSRRGNTEAFF. The CDR3 coding sequence is TGTGCCAGCAGCTCTGGCAGTCGCAGGGGGAACACTGAAGCTTTCTTT.

The chain is built from TRBV6-7 and TRBJ1-5, with 9 bases aligning to TRBD1. TRBV6-7 is labeled an ORF, and its function is uncertain. The CDR3 spans 17 residues. After removal of 4 bases from V and 0 bases from J, the junction contained 7 bases not matched to a gene. CDR3: CASSSWTGALSNQPQHF. CDR3 in DNA: TGTGCCAGCAGTTCCTGGACAGGGGCACTTAGCAATCAGCCCCAGCATTTT.

The chain has TRBV7-8 and TRBJ2-5; perhaps TRBD1 as D (6 bases). Germline CDR1 SGHVS, CDR2 FQNEAQ. Trimming took 5 bases from V and 0 from J, leaving 13 bases between them. The CDR3 is 15 amino acids. The CDR3 DNA sequence: TGTGCCAGCAGCAACCGGGACAACTACCAAGAGACCCAGTACTTC. This gives the protein CASSNRDNYQETQYF.

In this sample, this clone turned up once. Other DNA sequences in this specimen translate into the identical CDR3. V is TRBV5-6 and J is TRBJ2-1; 7 nucleotides agree with TRBD2. CDR1 and CDR2 from the germline V gene are SGHDT and YYEEEE. Losses at the gene ends were 0 bases for V and 2 bases for J; bases not matched to a gene: 2. This CDR3 spans 15 amino acids. This CDR3 is CASSLGLATYNEQFF. The CDR3, as DNA: TGTGCCAGCAGCTTGGGACTAGCCACCTACAATGAGCAGTTCTTC.

The chain has TRBV6-5 and TRBJ2-7; 10 positions agree with TRBD2. The CDR3 sequence is 14 residues long. CDR1 MNHEY and CDR2 SVGAGI come from the germline V gene. J lost 4 bases, V lost 2 bases, and 2 bases had no gene match. The CDR3 protein is CASSYASGRYEQYF. CDR3 DNA: TGTGCCAGCAGTTACGCTAGCGGGAGATACGAGCAGTACTTC.

V usage is TRBV19 and J usage is TRBJ2-5; no clear D. The CDR3 consists of 13 residues. V was clipped by 5 bases and J by 5 bases, with 12 bases between them. CDR1 is LNHDA, CDR2 SQIVND, per germline (reference sequence). CDR3 in DNA: TGTGCCAGTAGTTATGGGCAGGATGAGACCCAGTACTTC. Encoded protein: CASSYGQDETQYF.

Points on this clone: Other DNA sequences in the same sample also yield this CDR3. The chain is built from TRBV2 and TRBJ2-5; no clear D. Germline values: CDR1 SNHLY, CDR2 FYNNEI. Deletions cut 4 bases from V and 5 bases from J, with 5 bases between. CDR3 length equals 11 residues. The CDR3 region has the DNA TGTGCCAGCAGTGGTCAGGAGACCCAGTACTTC. Translating it yields CASSGQETQYF.

The rearrangement joins TRBV4-2 to TRBJ1-2; TRBD1 aligns across 7 bases. The CDR3 contains 14 residues. With 2 bases clipped from V and 7 bases from J, the junction kept 7 bases outside the gene matches. Germline-derived CDR1 and CDR2 are LGHNA and YNFKEQ. CDR3 amino acids: CASSQPDRVGGYTF. CDR3 nucleotide sequence: TGTGCCAGCAGCCAACCAGACAGGGTCGGTGGCTACACCTTC.

The chain couples TRBV11-2 to TRBJ2-1; D remains ambiguous. Germline V gives CDR1 SGHAT, CDR2 FQNNGV. Trimming took 5 bases from V and 0 from J, leaving 17 bases between them. The CDR3 spans 17 residues. The CDR3 reads CASSPIGQLSSYNEQFF. DNA of the CDR3: TGTGCCAGCAGCCCTATTGGGCAGTTAAGCTCCTACAATGAGCAGTTCTTC.

The V and J genes are TRBV6-5 and TRBJ2-5, with D maybe TRBD2 (6 bases). V was cut by 0 bases and J by 1 base, with 12 bases left in between. The length of the CDR3 is 16 residues. The V gene's germline CDR1 is MNHEY and CDR2 SVGAGI. The CDR3 sequence: CASSYSYAGTQETQYF. The CDR3 bases are TGTGCCAGCAGTTACTCGTACGCGGGAACCCAAGAGACCCAGTACTTC.

This clone was detected only once. This chain connects TRBV11-2 to TRBJ1-6; no clear D. The CDR3 is 15 amino acids. The V and J ends lost 0 bases and 6 bases respectively, with 9 bases between them. Germline CDR1 is SGHAT and CDR2 is FQNNGV. The chain's CDR3 is CASSLDGSFNSPLHF. DNA of the CDR3: TGTGCCAGCAGCTTAGACGGCAGCTTTAATTCACCCCTCCACTTT.

V gene TRBV10-1 combines with J gene TRBJ2-4, with D unresolved. Deletions cut 2 bases from V and 8 bases from J, with 16 bases between. Germline V gene data show CDR1 as WNHNN and CDR2 as SYGVQD (reference sequence). The CDR3 has 15 amino acids. CDR3 sequence reads: CASSEKASYRDIQYF. The CDR3 DNA reads as TGCGCCAGCAGTGAGAAGGCCTCTTATCGGGACATTCAGTACTTC.

The chain joins TRBV28 to TRBJ2-1, with D perhaps TRBD2 (5 bases). Per germline, CDR1 MDHEN and CDR2 SYDVKM. The ends were cut back, 6 bases at V and 6 bases at J, with 9 bases in the middle. The CDR3 contains 12 residues. CDR3 protein: CASRPTTNEQFF. The CDR3 DNA reads as TGTGCCAGCAGGCCGACTACCAATGAGCAGTTCTTC.

The gene calls are TRBV5-1 and TRBJ1-2; tentative D call: TRBD1 (6 bases). The ends were cut back, 4 bases at V and 7 bases at J, with 14 bases in the middle. In germline, CDR1 is SGHRS, CDR2 YFSETQ. The CDR3 spans 13 residues. CDR3 sequence: CASSNTGSAGYTF. CDR3 DNA sequence: TGCGCCAGCAGCAACACAGGGTCGGCTGGCTACACCTTC.

The chain links TRBV7-9 to TRBJ2-3; 7 bases fit TRBD1. Germline V lookup: CDR1 SEHNR, CDR2 FQNEAQ (reference sequence). The CDR3 contains 17 residues. Losses at the gene ends were 2 bases for V and 0 bases for J; bases not matched to a gene: 8. For the CDR3, the DNA is TGTGCCAGCAGCTTACATTCAGGGGGTCTCAGCACAGATACGCAGTATTTT. Translated, it gives CASSLHSGGLSTDTQYF.

Worth noting for this clone: Relative to the germline gene, one junction end is altered; a read error may explain this. The chain is built from TRBV6-5 and TRBJ2-7; maybe TRBD2 (5 bases). CDR3 length: 13 amino acids. Germline CDR1 and CDR2: MNHEY and SVGAGI. CDR3 sequence reads: CASRSSGSYEQYF. CDR3 bases: TGTGCCAGCAGGTCCAGCGGCTCCTATGAGCAGTACTTC.